This T cell receptor beta chain was retrieved from a study of identical twins. The study's findings and limits: Zero-insertion results could be subject to partial confounding by invariant MAIT and iNKT cells. Among out-of-frame alpha sequences shared by twins, low generation probability occurred in excess.

cDNA molecules carried unique molecular identifiers, and template switching added a universal primer site. TCRdb re-called the 5' RACE reads with MiXCR, one entry per CDR3 protein. The sample carries nearly 200,000 distinct CDR3 sequences, around 15% recorded once. Worth noting for this clonotype: No antigen is known for it.

Germline V gene lookup returns CDR1 DFQATT and CDR2 SNEGSKA (reference sequence). V was trimmed by 0 bases and J by 4 bases, leaving 12 bases between them. CDR3 length: 14 residues. The data also belong to a second study, concerning T cells expressing NK-cell markers. Turning to that study: The study did not resolve the HCMV specificity of expanded NKG2C+ T cell clones.

The V and J genes are TRBV20-1 and TRBJ1-2; D possibly corresponds to TRBD1 (5 bases). The sequenced material came from CD8+ T cells sorted from blood. The TCR was taken from a woman between 18 and 29 years old in good health. CDR3 sequence reads: CSARDRDVTYGYTF. The CDR3 DNA sequence: TGCAGTGCTAGAGATAGGGACGTGACCTATGGCTACACCTTC.